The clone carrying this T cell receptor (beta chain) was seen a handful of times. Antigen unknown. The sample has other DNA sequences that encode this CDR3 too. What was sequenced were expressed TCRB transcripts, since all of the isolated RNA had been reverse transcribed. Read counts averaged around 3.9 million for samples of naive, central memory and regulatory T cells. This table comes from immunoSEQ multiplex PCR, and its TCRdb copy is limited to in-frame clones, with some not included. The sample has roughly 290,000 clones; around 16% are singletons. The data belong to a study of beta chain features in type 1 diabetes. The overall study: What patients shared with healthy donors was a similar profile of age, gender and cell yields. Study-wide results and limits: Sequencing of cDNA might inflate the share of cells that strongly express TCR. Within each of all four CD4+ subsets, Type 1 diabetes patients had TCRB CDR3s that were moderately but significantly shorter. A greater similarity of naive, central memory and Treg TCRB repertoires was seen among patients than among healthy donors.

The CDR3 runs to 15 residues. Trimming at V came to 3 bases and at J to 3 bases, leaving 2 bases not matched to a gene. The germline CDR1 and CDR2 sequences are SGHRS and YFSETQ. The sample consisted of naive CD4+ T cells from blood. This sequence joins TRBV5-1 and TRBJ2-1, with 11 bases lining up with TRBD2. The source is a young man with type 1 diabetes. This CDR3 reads CASSWGLADYNEQFF. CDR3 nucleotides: TGCGCCAGCAGCTGGGGACTAGCGGACTACAATGAGCAGTTCTTC.